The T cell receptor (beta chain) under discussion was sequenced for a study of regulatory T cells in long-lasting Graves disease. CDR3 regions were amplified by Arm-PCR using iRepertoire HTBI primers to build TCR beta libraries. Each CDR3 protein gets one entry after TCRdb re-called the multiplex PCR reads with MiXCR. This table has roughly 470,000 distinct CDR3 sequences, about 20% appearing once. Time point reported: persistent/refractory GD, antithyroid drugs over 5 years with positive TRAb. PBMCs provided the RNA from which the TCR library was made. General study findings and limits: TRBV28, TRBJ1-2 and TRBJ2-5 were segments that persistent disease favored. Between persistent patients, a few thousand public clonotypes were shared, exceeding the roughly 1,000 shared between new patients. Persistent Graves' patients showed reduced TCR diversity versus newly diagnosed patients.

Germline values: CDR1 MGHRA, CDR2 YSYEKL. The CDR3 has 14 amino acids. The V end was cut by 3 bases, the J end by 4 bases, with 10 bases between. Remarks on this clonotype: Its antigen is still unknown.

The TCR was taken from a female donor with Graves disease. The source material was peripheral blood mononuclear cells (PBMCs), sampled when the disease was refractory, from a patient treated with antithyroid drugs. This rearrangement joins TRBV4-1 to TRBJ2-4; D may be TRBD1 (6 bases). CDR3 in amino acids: CASSHPGQKNIQYF. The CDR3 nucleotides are TGCGCCAGCAGCCATCCCGGACAGAAAAACATTCAGTACTTC.